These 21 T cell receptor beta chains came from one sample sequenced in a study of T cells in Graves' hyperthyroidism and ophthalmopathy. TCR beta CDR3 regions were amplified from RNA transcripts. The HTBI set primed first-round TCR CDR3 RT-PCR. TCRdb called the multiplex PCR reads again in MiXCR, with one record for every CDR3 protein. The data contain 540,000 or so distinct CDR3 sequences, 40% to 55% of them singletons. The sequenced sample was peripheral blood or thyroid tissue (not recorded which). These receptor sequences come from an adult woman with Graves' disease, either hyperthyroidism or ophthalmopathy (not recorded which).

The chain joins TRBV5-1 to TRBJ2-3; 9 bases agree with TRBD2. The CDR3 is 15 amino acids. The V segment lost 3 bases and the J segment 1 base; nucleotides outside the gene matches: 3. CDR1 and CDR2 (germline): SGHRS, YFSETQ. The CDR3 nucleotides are TGCGCCAGCAGCTCCTTAGCGGGAGGCACAGATACGCAGTATTTT. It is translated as CASSSLAGGTDTQYF.

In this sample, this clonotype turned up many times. The CDR3 spells CASSRSNWGESHEQYF. The CDR3 region has the DNA TGCGCCAGCTCCCGGTCAAATTGGGGGGAGTCCCACGAGCAGTACTTC. The V gene is TRBV4-1, the J gene TRBJ2-7, with a weak D call TRBD2 (6 bases). The CDR3 loop spans 16 amino acids. Trimming cost V 8 bases and J 5 bases, with 25 bases left between them. Germline values: CDR1 MGHRA, CDR2 YSYEKL.

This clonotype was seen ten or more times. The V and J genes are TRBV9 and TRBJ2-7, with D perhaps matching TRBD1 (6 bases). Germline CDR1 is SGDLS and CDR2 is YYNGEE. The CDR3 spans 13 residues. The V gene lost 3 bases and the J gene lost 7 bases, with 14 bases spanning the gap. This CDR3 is CASSGSVQGEQYF. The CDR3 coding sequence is TGTGCCAGCAGCGGGTCGGTTCAGGGGGAGCAGTACTTC.

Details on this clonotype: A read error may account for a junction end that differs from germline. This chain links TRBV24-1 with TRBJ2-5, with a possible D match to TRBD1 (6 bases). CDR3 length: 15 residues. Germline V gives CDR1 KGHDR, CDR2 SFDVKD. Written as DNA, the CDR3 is TGTGCCACCAGTGACAGAACAGGGTACCACGAGACCCAGTACTTC. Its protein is CATSDRTGYHETQYF.

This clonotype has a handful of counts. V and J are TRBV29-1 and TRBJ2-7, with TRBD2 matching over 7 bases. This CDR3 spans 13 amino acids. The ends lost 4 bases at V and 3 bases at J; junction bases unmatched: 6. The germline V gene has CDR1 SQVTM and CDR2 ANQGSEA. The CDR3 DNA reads TGCAGCGTTGGGGGCAGGGAGGGCTACGAGCAGTACTTC. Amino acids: CSVGGREGYEQYF.

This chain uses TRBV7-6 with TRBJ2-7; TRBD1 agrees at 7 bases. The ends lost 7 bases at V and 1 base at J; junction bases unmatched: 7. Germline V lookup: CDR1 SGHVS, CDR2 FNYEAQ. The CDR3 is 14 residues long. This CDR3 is CASTRDSRSYEQYF. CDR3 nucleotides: TGTGCCAGCACCCGGGACAGTCGATCCTACGAGCAGTACTTC.

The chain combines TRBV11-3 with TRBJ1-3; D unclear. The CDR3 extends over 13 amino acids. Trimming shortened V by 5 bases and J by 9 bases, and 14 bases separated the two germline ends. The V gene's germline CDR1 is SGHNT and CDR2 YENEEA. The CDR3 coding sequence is TGTGCCAGCAGCCCCGGACCTAGCGGCACCATATATTTT. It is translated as CASSPGPSGTIYF.

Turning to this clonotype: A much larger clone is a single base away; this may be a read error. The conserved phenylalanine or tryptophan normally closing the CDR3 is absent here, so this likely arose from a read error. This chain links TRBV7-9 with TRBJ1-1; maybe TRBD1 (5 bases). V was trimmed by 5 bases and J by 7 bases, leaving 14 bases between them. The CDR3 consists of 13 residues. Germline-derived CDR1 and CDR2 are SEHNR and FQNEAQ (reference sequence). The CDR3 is CASSLVGGIEAFL. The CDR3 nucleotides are TGTGCCAGCAGCCTGGTGGGGGGGATTGAAGCTTTCCTT.

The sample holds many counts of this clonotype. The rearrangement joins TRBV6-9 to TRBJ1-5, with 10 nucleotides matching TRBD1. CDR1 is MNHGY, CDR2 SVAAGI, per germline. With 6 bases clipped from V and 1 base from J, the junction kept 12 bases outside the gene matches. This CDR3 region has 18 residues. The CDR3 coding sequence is TGTGCCAGCAGCATGGGGACAGGGGACGACTTGAGCAATCAGCCCCAGCATTTT. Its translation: CASSMGTGDDLSNQPQHF.

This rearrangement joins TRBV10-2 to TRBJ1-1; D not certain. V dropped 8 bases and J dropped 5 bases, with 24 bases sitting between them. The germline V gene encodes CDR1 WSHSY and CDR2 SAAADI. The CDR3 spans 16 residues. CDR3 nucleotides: TGCGCCAGCGAGCGGACTAGCGGCCTTTCGTTAACTGAAGCTTTCTTT. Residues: CASERTSGLSLTEAFF.

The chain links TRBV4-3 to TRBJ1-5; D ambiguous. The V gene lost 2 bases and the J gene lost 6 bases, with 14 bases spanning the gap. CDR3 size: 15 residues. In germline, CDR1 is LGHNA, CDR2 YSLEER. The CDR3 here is CASSQLDNLFQPQHF. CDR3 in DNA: TGCGCCAGCAGCCAACTAGACAATCTATTTCAGCCCCAGCATTTT.

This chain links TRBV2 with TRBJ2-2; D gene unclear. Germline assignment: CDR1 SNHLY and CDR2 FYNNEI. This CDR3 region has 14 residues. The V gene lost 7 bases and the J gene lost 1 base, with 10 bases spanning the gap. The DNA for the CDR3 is TGTGCCAGCATAATCGGCGGGAACACCGGGGAGCTGTTTTTT. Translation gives CASIIGGNTGELFF.

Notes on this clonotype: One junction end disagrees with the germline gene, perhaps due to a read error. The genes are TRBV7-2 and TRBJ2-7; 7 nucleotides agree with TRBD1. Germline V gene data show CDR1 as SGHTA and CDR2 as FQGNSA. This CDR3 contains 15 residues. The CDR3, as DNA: TGCGCCAGCAGCCAAGAACAGGGGAATTCCTACGAGCAGTACTTC. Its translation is CASSQEQGNSYEQYF. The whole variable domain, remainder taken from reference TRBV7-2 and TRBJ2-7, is GAGVSQSPSNKVTEKGKDVELRCDPISGHTALYWYRQSLGQGLEFLIYFQGNSAPDKSGLPSDRFSAERTGGSVSTLTIQRTQQEDSAVYLCASSQEQGNSYEQYFGPGTRLTVT.

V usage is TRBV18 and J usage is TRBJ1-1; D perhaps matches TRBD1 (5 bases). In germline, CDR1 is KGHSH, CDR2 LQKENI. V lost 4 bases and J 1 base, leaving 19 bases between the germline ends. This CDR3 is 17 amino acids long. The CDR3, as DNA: TGTGCCAGCTCACTAGAGCTGGAGCTGGGGGGGAACACTGAAGCTTTCTTT. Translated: CASSLELELGGNTEAFF.

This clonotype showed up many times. The CDR3 protein is CASSLGGLAGGEQYF. The DNA of the CDR3 is TGTGCCAGCAGCTTAGGAGGACTAGCGGGAGGCGAGCAGTACTTC. The genes are TRBV7-2 and TRBJ2-7, with TRBD2 matching over 14 bases. CDR1 and CDR2 from the germline V gene are SGHTA and FQGNSA. This CDR3 is 15 amino acids long. The J segment lost 6 bases and the V segment lost 1 base, leaving 2 bases of the junction unmatched.

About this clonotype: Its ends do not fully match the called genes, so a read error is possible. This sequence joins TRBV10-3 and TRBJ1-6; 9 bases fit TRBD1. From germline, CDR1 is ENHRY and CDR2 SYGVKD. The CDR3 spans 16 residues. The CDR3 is CASSYLRTGVGSPLHF. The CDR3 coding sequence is TGTGCCAGCAGTTACCTCAGGACAGGGGTTGGTTCACCCCTCCACTTT.

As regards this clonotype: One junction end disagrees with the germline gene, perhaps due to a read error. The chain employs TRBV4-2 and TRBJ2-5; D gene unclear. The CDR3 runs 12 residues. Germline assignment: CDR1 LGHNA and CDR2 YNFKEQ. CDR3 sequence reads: CASGQEWETQYF. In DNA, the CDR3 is TGTGCCAGCGGCCAAGAGTGGGAGACCCAGTACTTC.

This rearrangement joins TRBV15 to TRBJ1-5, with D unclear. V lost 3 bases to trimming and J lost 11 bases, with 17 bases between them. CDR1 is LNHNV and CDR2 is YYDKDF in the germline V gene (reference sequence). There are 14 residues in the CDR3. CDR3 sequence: CATSSVQRGETQHF. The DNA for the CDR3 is TGTGCCACCAGCAGTGTACAGAGAGGAGAGACCCAGCATTTT.

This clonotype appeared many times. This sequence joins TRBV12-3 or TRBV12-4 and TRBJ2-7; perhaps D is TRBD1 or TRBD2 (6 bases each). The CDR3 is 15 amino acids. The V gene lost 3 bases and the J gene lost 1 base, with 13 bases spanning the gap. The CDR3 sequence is CASSLTRRGSYEQYF. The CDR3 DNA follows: TGTGCCAGCAGTTTGACGAGGAGGGGGTCCTACGAGCAGTACTTC.

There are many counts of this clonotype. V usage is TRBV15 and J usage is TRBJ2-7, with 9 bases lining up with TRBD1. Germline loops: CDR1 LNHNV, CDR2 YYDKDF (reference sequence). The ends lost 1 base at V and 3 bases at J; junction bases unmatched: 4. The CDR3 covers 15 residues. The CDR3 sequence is CATSRVEGQGYEQYF. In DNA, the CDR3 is TGTGCCACCAGCAGAGTCGAGGGACAGGGCTACGAGCAGTACTTC.

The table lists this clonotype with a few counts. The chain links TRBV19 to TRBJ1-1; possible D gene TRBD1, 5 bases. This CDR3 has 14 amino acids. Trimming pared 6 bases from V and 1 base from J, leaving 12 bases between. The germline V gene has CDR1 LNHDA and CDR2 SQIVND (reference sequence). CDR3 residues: CASRSGTANTEAFF. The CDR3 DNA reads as TGTGCCAGTAGGAGTGGGACGGCGAACACTGAAGCTTTCTTT.